A selection of T cell receptor beta chains follows, all from one sample in a study of blood T cell repertoires in COVID-19. Repertoires were generated with immunoSEQ multiplex PCR, while TCRdb's copy carries only in-frame clones and drops some. The data show over 250,000 clones, about 88% seen once. Sequencing used peripheral blood. The receptors originated from a man in his 60s who had recovered from COVID-19. CDR3s include the opening cysteine and the closing phenylalanine or tryptophan. The order of the fields is CDR3 protein, CDR3 DNA, V gene, D gene, J gene, clone size. The D gene is left open where the match is weak. Not all rows give a size; the values are once, few, many and, for expanded clones, a class.

CASSQSAGINGYTF TGTGCCAGCAGCCAATCCGCAGGTATAAATGGCTACACCTTC TRBV16 - TRBJ1-2 -
CASSSPGGSHNEQFF TGTGCCAGCAGTTCCCCCGGAGGAAGCCACAATGAGCAGTTCTTC TRBV6-2/TRBV6-3 - TRBJ2-1 -
CATSDPGTGEGNEQFF TGTGCCACCAGTGATCCCGGGACAGGGGAAGGCAATGAGCAGTTCTTC TRBV24-1 TRBD1 TRBJ2-1 -
CSVERLAGRDEQYF TGCAGCGTTGAAAGGCTAGCGGGGAGGGACGAGCAGTACTTC TRBV29-1 TRBD2 TRBJ2-7 -
CASSSGTGAKPFNQPQHF TGTGCCAGTAGTTCAGGGACAGGGGCGAAGCCCTTCAATCAGCCCCAGCATTTT TRBV19 TRBD1 TRBJ1-5 -
CASGSESGGGGITEAFF TGTGCTAGTGGTTCCGAAAGCGGGGGCGGTGGTATTACTGAAGCTTTCTTT TRBV12-5 - TRBJ1-1 -
CASSQENLMDEQFF TGTGCCAGCAGCCAAGAGAACCTAATGGATGAGCAGTTCTTC TRBV4-2 - TRBJ2-1 -
CASSLSGQNEKLFF TGCGCCAGCAGCTTGTCAGGTCAAAATGAAAAACTGTTTTTT TRBV5-1 - TRBJ1-4 few
CASSPRGGDTEAFF TGTGCCAGTAGTCCCCGCGGAGGCGACACTGAAGCTTTCTTT TRBV19 - TRBJ1-1 -
CAITRGVDTQYF TGTGCCATCACCCGGGGGGTAGATACGCAGTATTTT TRBV10-3 TRBD2 TRBJ2-3 -
CATREGQRSPLHF TGTGCCACCAGGGAAGGACAGAGGTCACCCCTCCACTTT TRBV12-3/TRBV12-4 - TRBJ1-6 -
CASSAGQGSKETQYF TGTGCCAGCAGTGCGGGACAGGGGTCCAAAGAGACCCAGTACTTC TRBV27 TRBD1 TRBJ2-5 -
CASPPTGGSTDTQYF TGTGCCAGCCCCCCGACAGGGGGTAGCACAGATACGCAGTATTTT TRBV19 TRBD1 TRBJ2-3 -
CASSFDRGPYEQYF TGCGCCAGCAGCTTTGACAGGGGGCCCTACGAGCAGTACTTC TRBV5-1 TRBD1 TRBJ2-7 -
CASSKRTGLWTEAFF TGTGCCAGTAGTAAGAGGACAGGTCTCTGGACTGAAGCTTTCTTT TRBV19 TRBD1 TRBJ1-1 -
CASYPRGKGNDQPQHF TGTGCCAGCTACCCCAGGGGGAAAGGAAATGATCAGCCCCAGCATTTT TRBV6-6 TRBD1 TRBJ1-5 few
CASTGHVNTEAFF TGTGCCAGCACGGGACATGTGAACACTGAAGCTTTCTTT TRBV19 - TRBJ1-1 once
CATSRLQPQHF TGTGCCACCTCGAGGCTTCAGCCCCAGCATTTT TRBV24-1 - TRBJ1-5 few
CASSRIGGVDTDTQYF TGTGCCAGCAGCCGAATTGGGGGGGTCGACACAGATACGCAGTATTTT TRBV7-3 TRBD2 TRBJ2-3 -
CASSEALAGGRFEQFF TGTGCCAGCAGTGAAGCGCTTGCGGGGGGGCGATTTGAGCAGTTCTTC TRBV2 TRBD2 TRBJ2-1 -
CASSKAPFRKSEEKLFF TGTGCCAGCAGCAAAGCACCCTTTCGCAAGTCGGAGGAAAAACTGTTTTTT TRBV21-1 - TRBJ1-4 -
CASSAGMTPTEAFF TGTGCCAGCAGCGCCGGGATGACCCCGACTGAAGCTTTCTTT TRBV7-2 - TRBJ1-1 -
CASSPPGVSNQPQHF TGTGCCAGCAGTCCCCCGGGGGTGAGCAATCAGCCCCAGCATTTT TRBV7-9 - TRBJ1-5 once
CASSFSLSPGTNEKLFF TGTGCCAGCAGCTTTAGTCTATCACCCGGGACAAATGAAAAACTGTTTTTT TRBV7-9 - TRBJ1-4 -
CASSLELQLSAYSYEQYF TGCGCCAGCAGCTTGGAACTCCAACTATCAGCCTACTCCTACGAGCAGTACTTC TRBV5-1 - TRBJ2-7 many
CASLSSGEYEQYF TGTGCCAGCCTGAGTTCAGGGGAATACGAGCAGTACTTC TRBV28 - TRBJ2-7 -
CASSLGDRTNNQPQHF TGCGCCAGCAGCTTGGGGGACAGAACAAACAATCAGCCCCAGCATTTT TRBV5-1 TRBD1 TRBJ1-5 -
CASSLGGASGNTIYF TGCGCCAGCAGCTTGGGGGGAGCCTCTGGAAACACCATATATTTT TRBV5-1 - TRBJ1-3 -
CASSWSELQETQYF TGTGCCAGTAGTTGGAGCGAATTGCAAGAGACCCAGTACTTC TRBV19 - TRBJ2-5 -
CASSSGTGGNSPLHF TGTGCCAGCTCATCCGGGACAGGGGGCAATTCACCCCTCCACTTT TRBV18 TRBD1 TRBJ1-6 -
CASSSGRGEPQHF TGTGCCAGCAGTTCCGGCAGGGGTGAGCCCCAGCATTTT TRBV6-5 - TRBJ1-5 -
CASSYSGQVFGNTIYF TGTGCCAGCAGTTACTCGGGGCAGGTGTTTGGAAACACCATATATTTT TRBV6-5 - TRBJ1-3 -
CASSARPGTGAGNTIYF TGTGCCAGCAGCGCCCGTCCCGGGACAGGGGCTGGAAACACCATATATTTT TRBV9 TRBD1 TRBJ1-3 few
CAGPRELTLSGNTIYF TGTGCCGGCCCCCGGGAACTCACCCTCTCTGGAAACACCATATATTTT TRBV14 - TRBJ1-3 -
CASSTHTDTQYF TGTGCCAGCAGTACACACACAGATACGCAGTATTTT TRBV12-3/TRBV12-4 - TRBJ2-3 -
CASSRKAGGNTGELFF TGTGCCAGCAGCCGGAAAGCGGGGGGTAACACCGGGGAGCTGTTTTTT TRBV7-2 TRBD2 TRBJ2-2 -
CASTRSPGGSLIGNQPQHF TGTGCCAGTACTAGGTCCCCAGGGGGTTCGTTAATCGGCAATCAGCCCCAGCATTTT TRBV19 TRBD1 TRBJ1-5 once
CASSTAGYFTEAFF TGTGCCAGTAGTACGGCAGGGTATTTCACTGAAGCTTTCTTT TRBV19 - TRBJ1-1 -
CASSVRTGGLDSPLHF TGTGCCAGCAGCGTGCGGACAGGGGGTTTGGATTCACCCCTCCACTTT TRBV9 TRBD1 TRBJ1-6 -
CASSKQGTYEQYF TGTGCCAGCAGCAAACAGGGCACCTACGAGCAGTACTTC TRBV5-6 - TRBJ2-7 once
CASSRPGGMNTEAFF TGTGCCAGCAGTAGACCCGGGGGGATGAACACTGAAGCTTTCTTT TRBV27 - TRBJ1-1 -
CASGTRQETQYF TGTGCCAGTGGGACTAGACAAGAGACCCAGTACTTC TRBV27 TRBD2 TRBJ2-5 -
CASSQHMNTEAFF TGTGCCAGCAGCCAACACATGAACACTGAAGCTTTCTTT TRBV14 - TRBJ1-1 -
CASGLLNGFRSGNTIYF TGTGCTAGTGGTTTGTTAAACGGGTTTCGGTCTGGAAACACCATATATTTT TRBV12-5 - TRBJ1-3 -
CASSLSTGAYEQYF TGTGCCAGCAGTTTATCGACAGGGGCCTACGAGCAGTACTTC TRBV27 TRBD1 TRBJ2-7 once
CASNQGGGTGELFF TGCGCCAGCAACCAAGGGGGCGGCACCGGGGAGCTGTTTTTT TRBV5-1 TRBD1 TRBJ2-2 -
CASSTGTGANQPQHF TGTGCCAGTAGTACCGGGACAGGGGCGAATCAGCCCCAGCATTTT TRBV19 TRBD1 TRBJ1-5 -
CSVEKGAGTEAFF TGCAGCGTTGAAAAGGGGGCCGGCACTGAAGCTTTCTTT TRBV29-1 TRBD1 TRBJ1-1 -
CASSPGTGPLTQPQHF TGTGCCAGCAGCCCGGGGACAGGTCCCCTCACTCAGCCCCAGCATTTT TRBV5-5 TRBD1 TRBJ1-5 -
CASSLVRAGELFF TGTGCCAGCAGCTTGGTCAGGGCCGGGGAGCTGTTTTTT TRBV5-5 - TRBJ2-2 -
CASRKNGGISNSPLHF TGTGCCAGCAGGAAAAACGGGGGAATCTCTAATTCACCCCTCCACTTT TRBV2 - TRBJ1-6 -
CSVVPRVSNEQYF TGCAGCGTTGTCCCCAGGGTTTCCAACGAGCAGTACTTC TRBV29-1 - TRBJ2-7 -
CASSLIGKNTEAFF TGTGCCAGCAGCTTAATCGGTAAGAACACTGAAGCTTTCTTT TRBV7-9 - TRBJ1-1 -
CASRVAGAYEQYF TGTGCCAGCAGAGTAGCGGGGGCCTACGAGCAGTACTTC TRBV2 TRBD2 TRBJ2-7 few
CASSRTGAGDEKLFF TGCGCCAGCAGCAGGACGGGGGCGGGGGATGAAAAACTGTTTTTT TRBV5-1 - TRBJ1-4 -